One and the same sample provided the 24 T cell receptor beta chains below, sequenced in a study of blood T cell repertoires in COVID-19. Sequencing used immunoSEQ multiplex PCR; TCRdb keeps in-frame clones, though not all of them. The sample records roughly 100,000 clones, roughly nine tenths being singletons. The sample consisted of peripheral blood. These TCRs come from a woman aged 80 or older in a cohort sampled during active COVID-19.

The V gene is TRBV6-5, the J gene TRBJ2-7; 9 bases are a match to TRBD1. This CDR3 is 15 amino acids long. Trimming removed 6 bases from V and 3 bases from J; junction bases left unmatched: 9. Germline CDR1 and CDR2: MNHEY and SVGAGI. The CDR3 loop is CASSKDRGNGYEQYF. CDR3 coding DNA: TGTGCCAGCAGCAAAGACAGGGGGAATGGCTACGAGCAGTACTTC.

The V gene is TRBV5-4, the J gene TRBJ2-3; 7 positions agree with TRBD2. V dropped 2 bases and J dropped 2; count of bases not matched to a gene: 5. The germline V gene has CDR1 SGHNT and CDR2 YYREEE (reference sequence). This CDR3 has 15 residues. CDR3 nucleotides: TGTGCCAGCAGCTTTGTTGCGGGAGACACAGATACGCAGTATTTT. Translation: CASSFVAGDTDTQYF.

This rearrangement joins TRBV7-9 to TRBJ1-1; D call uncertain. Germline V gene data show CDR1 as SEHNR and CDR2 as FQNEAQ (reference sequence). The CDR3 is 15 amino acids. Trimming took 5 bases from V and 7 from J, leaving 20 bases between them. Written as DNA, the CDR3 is TGTGCCAGCAGCCCCCCCGTCCAGGCGCAATTTGAAGCTTTCTTT. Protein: CASSPPVQAQFEAFF.

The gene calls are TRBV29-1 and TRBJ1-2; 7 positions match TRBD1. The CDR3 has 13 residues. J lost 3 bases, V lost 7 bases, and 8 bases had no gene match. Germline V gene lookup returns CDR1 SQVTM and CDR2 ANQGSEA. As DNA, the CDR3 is TGCAGCGCCCGGACAGGACTTGACTATGGCTACACCTTC. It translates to CSARTGLDYGYTF.

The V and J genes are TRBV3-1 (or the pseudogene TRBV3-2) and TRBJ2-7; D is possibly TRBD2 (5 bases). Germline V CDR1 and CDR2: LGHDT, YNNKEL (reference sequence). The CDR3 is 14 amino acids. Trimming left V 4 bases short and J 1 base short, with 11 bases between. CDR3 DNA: TGTGCCAGCAGCCCAACTAGTAAGTCCTACGAGCAGTACTTC. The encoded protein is CASSPTSKSYEQYF.

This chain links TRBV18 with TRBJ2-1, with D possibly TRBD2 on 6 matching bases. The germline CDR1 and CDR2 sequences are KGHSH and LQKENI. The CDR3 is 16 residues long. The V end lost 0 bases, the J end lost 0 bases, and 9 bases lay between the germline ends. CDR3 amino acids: CASSPPSGSSYNEQFF. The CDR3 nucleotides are TGTGCCAGCTCACCACCTAGCGGAAGCTCCTACAATGAGCAGTTCTTC.

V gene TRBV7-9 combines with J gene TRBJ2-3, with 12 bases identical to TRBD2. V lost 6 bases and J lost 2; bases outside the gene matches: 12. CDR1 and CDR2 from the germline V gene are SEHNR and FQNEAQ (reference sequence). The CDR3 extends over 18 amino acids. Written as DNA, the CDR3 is TGTGCCAGCAGGCCTAGGCGGACTAGCGGGGCGACCACAGATACGCAGTATTTT. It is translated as CASRPRRTSGATTDTQYF.

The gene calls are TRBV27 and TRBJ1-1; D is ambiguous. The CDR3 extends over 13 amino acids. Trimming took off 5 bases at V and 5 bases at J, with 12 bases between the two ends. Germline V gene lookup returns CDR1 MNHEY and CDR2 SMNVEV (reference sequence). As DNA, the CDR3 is TGTGCCAGCAGTCCTCCAGGAGGGACTGAAGCTTTCTTT. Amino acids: CASSPPGGTEAFF.

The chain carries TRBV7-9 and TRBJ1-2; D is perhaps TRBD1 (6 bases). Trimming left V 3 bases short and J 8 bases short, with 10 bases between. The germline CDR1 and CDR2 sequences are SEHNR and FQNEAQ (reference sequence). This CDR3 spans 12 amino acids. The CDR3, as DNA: TGTGCCAGCAGCTTCACAGGGAAGGGCTACACCTTC. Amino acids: CASSFTGKGYTF.

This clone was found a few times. For the CDR3, the DNA is TGTGCCAGCAGCAAGGAGTTCGGCTACACCTTC. Translated: CASSKEFGYTF. The V and J genes are TRBV7-9 and TRBJ1-2; D is uncertain. The V gene lost 5 bases and the J gene lost 8 bases, with 9 bases spanning the gap. The CDR3 length is 11 residues. Germline CDR1 and CDR2: SEHNR and FQNEAQ (reference sequence).

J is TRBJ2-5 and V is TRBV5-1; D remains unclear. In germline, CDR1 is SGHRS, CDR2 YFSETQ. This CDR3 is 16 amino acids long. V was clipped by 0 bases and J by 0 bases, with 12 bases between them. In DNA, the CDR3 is TGCGCCAGCAGCTTGGCTGCCTCCGGGTACCAAGAGACCCAGTACTTC. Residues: CASSLAASGYQETQYF.

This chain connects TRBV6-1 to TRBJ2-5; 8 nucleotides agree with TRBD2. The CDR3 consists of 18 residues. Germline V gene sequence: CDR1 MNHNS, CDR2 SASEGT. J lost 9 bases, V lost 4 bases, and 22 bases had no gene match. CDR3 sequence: CASSVWGQFRAGEMAQYF. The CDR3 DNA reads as TGTGCCAGCAGTGTGTGGGGCCAATTTCGAGCGGGAGAAATGGCCCAGTACTTC.

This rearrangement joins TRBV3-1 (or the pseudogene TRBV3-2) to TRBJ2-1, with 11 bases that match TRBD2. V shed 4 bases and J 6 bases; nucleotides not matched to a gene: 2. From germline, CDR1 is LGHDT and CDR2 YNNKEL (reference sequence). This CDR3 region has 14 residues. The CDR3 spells CASSPSGRINEQFF. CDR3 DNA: TGTGCCAGCAGCCCTAGCGGGAGGATCAATGAGCAGTTCTTC.

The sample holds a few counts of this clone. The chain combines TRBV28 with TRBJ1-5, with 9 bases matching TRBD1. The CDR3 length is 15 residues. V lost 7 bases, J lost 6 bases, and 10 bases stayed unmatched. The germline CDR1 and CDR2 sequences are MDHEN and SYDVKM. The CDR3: CASNSGQGFSQPQHF. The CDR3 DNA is TGTGCCAGCAATTCGGGACAGGGCTTTTCTCAGCCCCAGCATTTT. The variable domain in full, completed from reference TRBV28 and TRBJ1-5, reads DVKVTQSSRYLVKRTGEKVFLECVQDMDHENMFWYRQDPGLGLRLIYFSYDVKMKEKGDIPEGYSVSREKKERFSLILESASTNQTSMYLCASNSGQGFSQPQHFGDGTRLSIL.

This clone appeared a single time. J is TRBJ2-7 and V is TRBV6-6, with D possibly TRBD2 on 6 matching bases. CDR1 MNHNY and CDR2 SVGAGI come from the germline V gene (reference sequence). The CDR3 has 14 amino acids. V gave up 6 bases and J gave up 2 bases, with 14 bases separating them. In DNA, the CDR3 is TGTGCCAGCAGCTTCGGGACTCTGACCTACGAGCAGTACTTC. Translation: CASSFGTLTYEQYF.

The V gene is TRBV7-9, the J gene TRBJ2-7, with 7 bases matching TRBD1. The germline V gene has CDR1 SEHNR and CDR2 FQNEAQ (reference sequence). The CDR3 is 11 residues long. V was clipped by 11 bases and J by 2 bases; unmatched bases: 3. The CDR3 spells CAVQGAYEQYF. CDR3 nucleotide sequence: TGTGCCGTGCAGGGGGCCTACGAGCAGTACTTC.

CDR3 loop: CATRTGVFYEQYF. CDR3 DNA: TGTGCCACCCGGACAGGGGTCTTCTACGAGCAGTACTTC. The chain employs TRBV28 and TRBJ2-7, with TRBD1 matching 9 bases. J lost 3 bases, V lost 10 bases, and 7 bases had no gene match. Germline CDR1 reads MDHEN; CDR2 reads SYDVKM. This CDR3 is 13 amino acids long.

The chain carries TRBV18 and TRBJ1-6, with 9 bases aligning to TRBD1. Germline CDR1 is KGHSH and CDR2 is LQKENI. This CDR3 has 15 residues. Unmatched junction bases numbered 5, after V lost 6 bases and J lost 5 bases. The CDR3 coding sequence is TGTGCCAGCTCCCTCAGGACAGGGGATAATTCACCCCTCCACTTT. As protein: CASSLRTGDNSPLHF.

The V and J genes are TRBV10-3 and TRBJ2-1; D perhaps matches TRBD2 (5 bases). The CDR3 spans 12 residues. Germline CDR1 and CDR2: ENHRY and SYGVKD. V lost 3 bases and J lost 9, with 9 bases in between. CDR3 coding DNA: TGTGCCATCAGTGAAACTACTAGTGAGCAGTTCTTC. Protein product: CAISETTSEQFF.

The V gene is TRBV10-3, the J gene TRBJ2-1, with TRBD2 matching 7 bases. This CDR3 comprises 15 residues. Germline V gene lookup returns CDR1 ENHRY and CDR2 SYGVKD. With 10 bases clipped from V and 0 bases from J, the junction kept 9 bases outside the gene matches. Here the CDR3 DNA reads TGTGCCACCCACGGAGCGGGGAGCTCCTACAATGAGCAGTTCTTC. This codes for CATHGAGSSYNEQFF.

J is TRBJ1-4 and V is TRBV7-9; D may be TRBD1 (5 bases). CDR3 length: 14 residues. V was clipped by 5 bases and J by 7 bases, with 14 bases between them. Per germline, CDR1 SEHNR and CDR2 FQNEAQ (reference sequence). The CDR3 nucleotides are TGTGCCAGCAGCAACCATAGGGGTAGTGAAAAACTGTTTTTT. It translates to CASSNHRGSEKLFF.

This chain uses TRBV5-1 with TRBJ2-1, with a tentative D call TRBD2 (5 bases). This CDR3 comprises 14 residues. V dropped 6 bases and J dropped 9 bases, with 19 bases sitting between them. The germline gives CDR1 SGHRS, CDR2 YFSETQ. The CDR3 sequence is CASTLPGRDGEQFF. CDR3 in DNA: TGCGCCAGCACCCTCCCGGGTCGGGATGGTGAGCAGTTCTTC.

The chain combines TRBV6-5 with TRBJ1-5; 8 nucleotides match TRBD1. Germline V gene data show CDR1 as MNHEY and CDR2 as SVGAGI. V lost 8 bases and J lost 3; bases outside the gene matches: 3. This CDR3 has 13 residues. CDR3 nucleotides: TGTGCCAGCGGACAGGGTTACAATCAGCCCCAGCATTTT. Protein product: CASGQGYNQPQHF.

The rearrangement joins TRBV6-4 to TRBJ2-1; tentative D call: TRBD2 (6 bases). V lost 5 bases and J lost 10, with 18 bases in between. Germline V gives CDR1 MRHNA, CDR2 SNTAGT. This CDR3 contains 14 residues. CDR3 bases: TGTGCCAGCAGTTTACTCCTAGGGGCGGGGGAGCAGTTCTTC. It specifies CASSLLLGAGEQFF.